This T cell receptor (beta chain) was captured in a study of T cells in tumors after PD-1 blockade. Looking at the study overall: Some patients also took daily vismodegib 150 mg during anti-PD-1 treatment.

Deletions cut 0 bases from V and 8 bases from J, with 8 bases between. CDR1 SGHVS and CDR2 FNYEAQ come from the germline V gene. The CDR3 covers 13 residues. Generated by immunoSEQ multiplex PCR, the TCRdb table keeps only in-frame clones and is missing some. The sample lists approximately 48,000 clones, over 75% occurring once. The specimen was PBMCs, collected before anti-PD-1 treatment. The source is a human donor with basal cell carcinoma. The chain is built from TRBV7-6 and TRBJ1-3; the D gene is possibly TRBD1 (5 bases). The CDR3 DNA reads TGTGCCAGCAGCTTAGCGCGGGGGGACACCATATATTTT. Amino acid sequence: CASSLARGDTIYF.